The table lists the clone carrying this TCR beta chain with a count of one. Its antigen is unidentified. This sample was taken from a study of shared clonotypes between healthy human individuals. General study results and limits: Compared with memory subsets, naive subsets generally had larger estimated richness. Sequencing of the sorted subsets was shown by rarefaction to be incomplete despite large depth.

CD4+ cells underwent separation, giving CD45RA+ naive and CD45RA-negative memory subsets. TCRdb keeps only in-frame clones here, not all; method: immunoSEQ multiplex PCR. The repertoire holds 1.4 million or so clones, approximately 98.5% seen once, with 0.3% to 0.45% in the top ten. This CDR3 has 15 amino acids. J gave up 6 bases and V 2 bases, and 8 bases lay outside the gene matches. The germline V gene encodes CDR1 SGHVS and CDR2 FQNEAQ. This receptor was taken from a man aged 25-40 years in good health. Source material: naive CD4+ T cells sorted from blood. Subset indicated: CD45RA+ positively selected. The chain employs TRBV7-8 and TRBJ2-5; 8 nucleotides line up with TRBD1. The CDR3 sequence: CASSLFTTGEKTQYF. The CDR3 DNA is TGTGCCAGCAGCTTATTTACGACAGGGGAGAAGACCCAGTACTTC.